One and the same sample provided the 29 T cell receptor beta chains below, sequenced in a study of OX40 agonist ivuxolimab in advanced cancers. The data were produced by immunoSEQ multiplex PCR, yet TCRdb's version contains in-frame clones alone and is incomplete. The repertoire holds 150,000 to 180,000 clones, with approximately 94% as singletons. The starting material was CD4+ or CD8+ T cells sorted from blood, obtained in a trial of the OX40 agonist ivuxolimab. Every receptor here comes from an adult with an advanced solid tumor such as melanoma, head and neck, liver or kidney cancer.

This chain joins TRBV11-2 and TRBJ2-3, with D possibly matching TRBD2 (6 bases). V was shortened by 5 bases and J by 0 bases, with 18 bases between the two germline ends. CDR1 and CDR2 from the germline V gene are SGHAT and FQNNGV. The CDR3 runs 17 residues. The CDR3 DNA is TGTGCCAGCAGCCCCGGGAGCGGACCACCCAGCACAGATACGCAGTATTTT. It is translated as CASSPGSGPPSTDTQYF.

This rearrangement joins TRBV27 to TRBJ2-7, with 9 bases lining up with TRBD2. Germline CDR1 MNHEY, CDR2 SMNVEV (reference sequence). V dropped 1 base and J dropped 6; count of bases not matched to a gene: 4. The CDR3 is made up of 14 amino acids. The CDR3 sequence is CASSLLAGVGEQYF. The CDR3 nucleotides are TGTGCCAGCAGTTTATTAGCGGGAGTAGGCGAGCAGTACTTC.

The chain couples TRBV4-2 to TRBJ2-3; TRBD2 aligns across 11 bases. Looked up from germline, CDR1 is LGHNA and CDR2 is YNFKEQ. This CDR3 has 19 residues. V lost 0 bases and J lost 4; bases outside the gene matches: 12. The CDR3 here is CASSQELAGGPGRPDTQYF. The DNA for the CDR3 is TGTGCCAGCAGCCAAGAGCTAGCGGGAGGACCGGGCCGTCCAGATACGCAGTATTTT.

As concerns this clone: Other DNA sequences of this sample code for an identical CDR3. The V call is TRBV28, the J call TRBJ1-3; TRBD1 is a possible D gene (5 bases). Trimming took 6 bases from V and 2 from J, leaving 11 bases between them. The germline gives CDR1 MDHEN, CDR2 SYDVKM. The CDR3 is 14 amino acids. This chain's CDR3 is CASSLDRAGNTIYF. The CDR3 region has the DNA TGTGCCAGCAGCCTAGACAGAGCTGGAAACACCATATATTTT. Using reference TRBV28 and TRBJ1-3 for the parts outside the CDR3, the full variable domain is DVKVTQSSRYLVKRTGEKVFLECVQDMDHENMFWYRQDPGLGLRLIYFSYDVKMKEKGDIPEGYSVSREKKERFSLILESASTNQTSMYLCASSLDRAGNTIYFGEGSWLTVV.

As concerns this clone: This sample includes further DNA sequences coding for the same CDR3. The chain combines TRBV4-3 with TRBJ2-1, with TRBD1 as a possible D gene (6 bases). CDR3 length: 15 amino acids. Trimming removed 3 bases at V and 7 bases at J, with 16 bases between. Germline V gene sequence: CDR1 LGHNA, CDR2 YSLEER. The CDR3 DNA reads TGCGCCAGCAGCCACCGGGACACTATAGGTAATGAGCAGTTCTTC. Translated, it gives CASSHRDTIGNEQFF.

The chain links TRBV15 to TRBJ1-6; D is unresolved. V dropped 5 bases and J dropped 0 bases, with 14 bases sitting between them. Germline assignment: CDR1 LNHNV and CDR2 YYDKDF (reference sequence). This CDR3 is built from 17 residues. In nucleotides, the CDR3 is TGTGCCACCAGCGGGAACCCGATGAGCTCCTATAATTCACCCCTCCACTTT. It codes for CATSGNPMSSYNSPLHF.

The chain recombines TRBV27 with TRBJ2-1; D is undetermined. Germline assignment: CDR1 MNHEY and CDR2 SMNVEV (reference sequence). The length of the CDR3 is 15 residues. The V end was cut by 7 bases, the J end by 3 bases, with 16 bases between. The CDR3 DNA follows: TGTGCCAGCAATACTCAGATGACCCGCTACAATGAGCAGTTCTTC. It encodes CASNTQMTRYNEQFF.

The J gene is TRBJ1-4, the V gene TRBV6-6; possible D gene TRBD1, 5 bases. Trimming stripped 6 bases from V and 3 bases from J, with 14 bases between. The CDR3 covers 15 residues. Germline CDR1 reads MNHNY; CDR2 reads SVGAGI (reference sequence). CDR3 sequence reads: CASSWGSRANEKLFF. CDR3 coding DNA: TGTGCCAGCAGCTGGGGGAGTCGGGCTAATGAAAAACTGTTTTTT.

This clone has only a few counts. This chain connects TRBV9 to TRBJ2-1, with D possibly matching TRBD2 (5 bases). V lost 0 bases and J lost 8, with 18 bases in between. This CDR3 has 16 amino acids. Germline lookup yields CDR1 SGDLS and CDR2 YYNGEE. The CDR3, as DNA: TGTGCCAGCAGCGTAGCAGGTTTCCGGACTGTCGATGAGCAGTTCTTC. It encodes CASSVAGFRTVDEQFF. The variable domain in full, completed from reference TRBV9 and TRBJ2-1, reads DSGVTQTPKHLITATGQRVTLRCSPRSGDLSVYWYQQSLDQGLQFLIQYYNGEERAKGNILERFSAQQFPDLHSELNLSSLELGDSALYFCASSVAGFRTVDEQFFGPGTRLTVL.

This chain connects TRBV7-7 to TRBJ2-5; D uncertain. The CDR3 has 13 residues. Germline loops: CDR1 SSHAT, CDR2 FNYEAQ (reference sequence). Trimming pared 4 bases from V and 5 bases from J, leaving 11 bases between. The CDR3 loop is CASSSLKTETQYF. Here the CDR3 DNA reads TGTGCCAGCAGCTCACTTAAGACGGAGACCCAGTACTTC.

This chain uses TRBV4-2 with TRBJ2-3, with 14 nucleotides matching TRBD2. The CDR3 runs to 16 residues. With 2 bases clipped from V and 4 bases from J, the junction kept 2 bases outside the gene matches. Per the germline V gene, CDR1 is LGHNA and CDR2 is YNFKEQ. The DNA of the CDR3 is TGTGCCAGCAGCCAAATGGGACTAGCGGGGGCAGATACGCAGTATTTT. As protein: CASSQMGLAGADTQYF.

The genes are TRBV7-6 and TRBJ1-1; D is perhaps TRBD1 (6 bases). Per germline, CDR1 SGHVS and CDR2 FNYEAQ. The V end was cut by 3 bases, the J end by 7 bases, with 9 bases between. The CDR3 loop spans 12 amino acids. The DNA for the CDR3 is TGTGCCAGCAGCTTCGGACAGAGTGAAGCTTTCTTT. Translating gives CASSFGQSEAFF.

The CDR3 sequence is CASSPGQGRGNNQPQHF. DNA for the CDR3: TGTGCCAGCTCCCCCGGACAGGGGAGAGGGAACAATCAGCCCCAGCATTTT. V gene TRBV18 combines with J gene TRBJ1-5; TRBD1 matches at 9 bases. This CDR3 has 17 residues. The V gene end was trimmed by 6 bases and the J gene end by 3 bases; junction bases not matched to a gene: 12. Germline V CDR1 and CDR2: KGHSH, LQKENI.

This chain joins TRBV7-2 and TRBJ1-1; D gene ambiguous. Germline V CDR1 and CDR2: SGHTA, FQGNSA. This CDR3 contains 13 residues. V dropped 2 bases and J dropped 2 bases, with 6 bases sitting between them. CDR3 amino acids: CASSLSENTEAFF. CDR3 coding DNA: TGTGCCAGCAGCTTATCCGAAAACACTGAAGCTTTCTTT.

This clone was seen once. The rearrangement uses TRBV27 and TRBJ1-1, with D tentatively TRBD1 (5 bases). The length of the CDR3 is 15 residues. Trimming cost V 5 bases and J 1 base, with 14 bases left between them. Germline V gives CDR1 MNHEY, CDR2 SMNVEV (reference sequence). CDR3 region: CASSILPRGNTEAFF. CDR3 nucleotide sequence: TGTGCCAGCAGTATCTTACCGAGGGGGAACACTGAAGCTTTCTTT.

The chain is built from TRBV6-5 and TRBJ2-7; possible D gene TRBD1, 6 bases. The V end lost 10 bases, the J end lost 3 bases, and 19 bases lay between the germline ends. From germline, CDR1 is MNHEY and CDR2 SVGAGI. This CDR3 spans 14 amino acids. The CDR3: CATRAPGQLYEQYF. Here the CDR3 DNA reads TGTGCCACCAGGGCCCCAGGACAGCTCTACGAGCAGTACTTC.

The chain carries TRBV5-4 and TRBJ1-6; TRBD1 might be the D (5 bases). This CDR3 has 15 residues. Per the germline V gene, CDR1 is SGHNT and CDR2 is YYREEE (reference sequence). The V end lost 1 base, the J end lost 2 bases, and 7 bases lay between the germline ends. The DNA for the CDR3 is TGTGCCAGCAGCTTGAGGGGACCCTATAATTCACCCCTCCACTTT. Translated: CASSLRGPYNSPLHF. Full variable domain (remainder filled in from reference TRBV5-4 and TRBJ1-6): ETGVTQSPTHLIKTRGQQVTLRCSSQSGHNTVSWYQQALGQGPQFIFQYYREEENGRGNFPPRFSGLQFPNYSSELNVNALELDDSALYLCASSLRGPYNSPLHFGNGTRLTVT.

The chain has TRBV29-1 and TRBJ1-4, with 7 nucleotides matching TRBD1. Looked up from germline, CDR1 is SQVTM and CDR2 is ANQGSEA. This CDR3 has 12 amino acids. The J segment lost 5 bases and the V segment lost 3 bases, leaving 0 bases of the junction unmatched. The CDR3 DNA follows: TGCAGCGTTGAGGACAGGAATGAAAAACTGTTTTTT. This codes for CSVEDRNEKLFF.

The V call is TRBV7-2, the J call TRBJ2-1, with 9 bases that match TRBD2. Germline values: CDR1 SGHTA, CDR2 FQGNSA. V dropped 1 base and J dropped 8; count of bases not matched to a gene: 15. The CDR3 covers 18 residues. This CDR3 reads CASSLVAPWRGGVDEQFF. The CDR3 bases are TGTGCCAGCAGCTTAGTAGCTCCTTGGCGGGGGGGCGTCGATGAGCAGTTCTTC.

This clone was recorded once. Other DNA sequences from this sample encode an identical CDR3 as well. The chain couples TRBV7-2 to TRBJ2-5, with TRBD2 identical over 14 bases. The V and J ends lost 5 bases and 2 bases, in that order; junction bases with no gene match: 4. CDR1 is SGHTA and CDR2 is FQGNSA in the germline V gene. The CDR3 consists of 16 residues. The CDR3 protein is CASSRRLAGGQETQYF. The DNA for the CDR3 is TGTGCCAGCAGCCGCAGACTAGCGGGAGGGCAAGAGACCCAGTACTTC.

This chain joins TRBV5-1 and TRBJ2-1, with 11 positions matching TRBD2. With 0 bases clipped from V and 1 base from J, the junction kept 0 bases outside the gene matches. CDR1 and CDR2 (germline): SGHRS, YFSETQ. The CDR3 covers 16 residues. The CDR3 bases are TGCGCCAGCAGCTTGGTAGCGGGAGGGTCCTACAATGAGCAGTTCTTC. It encodes CASSLVAGGSYNEQFF.

The gene calls are TRBV23-1 and TRBJ1-1; D may be TRBD1 (6 bases). TRBV23-1 is given ORF status, its function remaining uncertain. The CDR3 runs to 18 residues. The ends were cut back, 4 bases at V and 2 bases at J, with 23 bases in the middle. The CDR3 is CASSPPAGEGGENTEAFF. DNA for the CDR3: TGCGCCAGCAGTCCCCCAGCAGGGGAGGGTGGAGAAAACACTGAAGCTTTCTTT.

The chain carries TRBV5-1 and TRBJ2-3, with 7 bases matching TRBD2. Germline V gene data show CDR1 as SGHRS and CDR2 as YFSETQ. Unmatched junction bases numbered 1, after V lost 0 bases and J lost 3 bases. The CDR3 covers 14 residues. CDR3 amino acids: CASSLGLATDTQYF. CDR3 in DNA: TGCGCCAGCAGCTTGGGACTAGCAACAGATACGCAGTATTTT.

V gene TRBV29-1 combines with J gene TRBJ2-1; D possibly matches TRBD1 or TRBD2 (6 bases each). Trimming took 4 bases from V and 4 from J, leaving 17 bases between them. This CDR3 contains 15 residues. Germline V gene lookup returns CDR1 SQVTM and CDR2 ANQGSEA. The CDR3 here is CSVGNWGDKYNEQFF. The CDR3 nucleotides are TGCAGCGTTGGGAACTGGGGGGACAAATACAATGAGCAGTTCTTC.

V usage is TRBV7-2 and J usage is TRBJ2-3; D not resolved. Germline V gives CDR1 SGHTA, CDR2 FQGNSA. Trimming pared 3 bases from V and 2 bases from J, leaving 12 bases between. This CDR3 comprises 15 residues. Here the CDR3 DNA reads TGTGCCAGCAGCTTTTCGTATCAGGCCACAGATACGCAGTATTTT. It translates to CASSFSYQATDTQYF.

The chain combines TRBV6-5 with TRBJ2-5; either TRBD1 or TRBD2 may supply D (5 bases each). The germline gives CDR1 MNHEY, CDR2 SVGAGI. V lost 4 bases and J lost 5, with 11 bases in between. The CDR3 sequence is 13 residues long. Here the CDR3 DNA reads TGTGCCAGCAGTTGGGGACGTACGGAGACCCAGTACTTC. Its translation: CASSWGRTETQYF.

The genes are TRBV5-1 and TRBJ1-2; possibly TRBD1 for D (6 bases). Trimming shortened V by 1 base and J by 7 bases, and 11 bases separated the two germline ends. CDR1 is SGHRS and CDR2 is YFSETQ in the germline V gene. CDR3 length: 13 residues. CDR3 DNA: TGCGCCAGCAGCTTGATACAGGGAATTGGCTACACCTTC. This encodes CASSLIQGIGYTF.

This rearrangement joins TRBV5-6 to TRBJ2-1; 10 positions match TRBD2. This CDR3 has 17 amino acids. Germline V gene data show CDR1 as SGHDT and CDR2 as YYEEEE. Germline trimming cut 1 base from V and 7 bases from J; bases unmatched to any gene: 11. In DNA, the CDR3 is TGTGCCAGCAGCTTGATCGCTAGCGGGAGAGTGGGGAATGAGCAGTTCTTC. This encodes CASSLIASGRVGNEQFF. The full variable domain, rest sourced from reference TRBV5-6 and TRBJ2-1, is DAGVTQSPTHLIKTRGQQVTLRCSPKSGHDTVSWYQQALGQGPQFIFQYYEEEERQRGNFPDRFSGHQFPNYSSELNVNALLLGDSALYLCASSLIASGRVGNEQFFGPGTRLTVL.

The chain couples TRBV28 to TRBJ2-5; no clear D gene. Germline lookup yields CDR1 MDHEN and CDR2 SYDVKM. Trimming took off 10 bases at V and 2 bases at J, with 17 bases between the two ends. The CDR3 length is 14 residues. The CDR3 DNA sequence: TGTGCCACTACTCCCGGGTCAGGACAAGAGACCCAGTACTTC. Encoded protein: CATTPGSGQETQYF.